This T cell receptor (beta chain) was retrieved from a study of cytomegalovirus exposure and HLA in healthy donors. This CDR3 spans 15 amino acids. CDR1 and CDR2 (germline): SNHLY, FYNNEI. Trimming pared 4 bases from V and 4 bases from J, leaving 16 bases between. Nominal health characterized the donors when sampled, though unrecorded immune exposures were likely. Primers: 60 Vbeta forward and 13 Jbeta reverse. Produced via immunoSEQ multiplex PCR; TCRdb's table is partial and in-frame only. This sample carries about 130,000 clones, about 82% of them seen once, and the ten largest clones take less than 2.5%. Study-wide points: The CMV antigen specificity of three CMV-associated chains was confirmed through in vitro analysis. For most TCR beta V segments, an earlier analysis put the productive rate at about 87% or about 30% of the time. The study flagged roughly 160 TCR beta chains as cytomegalovirus-associated.

As for this clone: As yet, its antigen is unknown.

The sequenced sample was PBMCs. V usage is TRBV2 and J usage is TRBJ2-5; tentatively, D is TRBD1 (5 bases). This clonotype was obtained from a middle-aged man in good health and CMV-seronegative. Here the CDR3 reads CASSGRAGPGETQYF. The CDR3 nucleotides read TGTGCCAGCAGTGGCAGGGCTGGTCCTGGAGAGACCCAGTACTTC. Complete variable domain (other parts from reference TRBV2 and TRBJ2-5): EPEVTQTPSHQVTQMGQEVILRCVPISNHLYFYWYRQILGQKVEFLVSFYNNEISEKSEIFDDQFSVERPDGSNFTLKIRSTKLEDSAMYFCASSGRAGPGETQYFGPGTRLLVL.